The 24 T cell receptor beta chains reported below all come from one sample, sequenced in a study of blood T cell repertoires in COVID-19. Produced via immunoSEQ multiplex PCR; TCRdb's table is partial and in-frame only. The sample includes a few hundred thousand clones, around 91% seen only once; the top ten take roughly 1%. The sequenced sample was PBMCs or T cells enriched from blood (not recorded which). The receptors originated from a man between 18 and 29 years old who had recovered from COVID-19.

This chain uses TRBV27 with TRBJ2-7, with a tentative D call TRBD1 (5 bases). Trimming took 0 bases from V and 7 from J, leaving 10 bases between them. Germline-derived CDR1 and CDR2 are MNHEY and SMNVEV (reference sequence). The CDR3 length is 13 residues. The CDR3 region has the DNA TGTGCCAGCAGTTTATCCGTCAGGGCGGAGCAGTACTTC. Translation: CASSLSVRAEQYF.

The chain employs TRBV19 and TRBJ2-7, with 10 bases identical to TRBD1. This CDR3 spans 12 amino acids. Germline values: CDR1 LNHDA, CDR2 SQIVND (reference sequence). J gave up 5 bases and V 8 bases, and 3 bases lay outside the gene matches. CDR3 bases: TGTGCCAGTCACGGGACAGGGGACGAGCAGTACTTC. It specifies CASHGTGDEQYF. The full variable domain, its missing parts supplied by reference TRBV19 and TRBJ2-7, is DGGITQSPKYLFRKEGQNVTLSCEQNLNHDAMYWYRQDPGQGLRLIYYSQIVNDFQKGDIAEGYSVSREKKESFPLTVTSAQKNPTAFYLCASHGTGDEQYFGPGTRLTVT.

The J gene is TRBJ2-3, the V gene TRBV6-2 or TRBV6-3, with D maybe TRBD1 (6 bases). Germline V gives CDR1 MNHEY, CDR2 SVGEGT. This CDR3 has 16 amino acids. The germline V and J ends were trimmed by 0 bases and 0 bases, with 10 bases remaining between them. CDR3 protein: CASSYSIGQSTDTQYF. The CDR3 bases are TGTGCCAGCAGTTACTCGATAGGACAGAGCACAGATACGCAGTATTTT.

The chain uses TRBV29-1 and TRBJ1-1, with D uncertain. Trimming removed 2 bases at V and 1 base at J, with 8 bases between. In germline, CDR1 is SQVTM, CDR2 ANQGSEA. CDR3 length: 13 amino acids. The CDR3 nucleotides are TGCAGCGTTGAATCGGGGAGGAACACTGAAGCTTTCTTT. Its translation is CSVESGRNTEAFF. Based on the CDR3 plus reference TRBV29-1 and TRBJ1-1, the full variable domain is SAVISQKPSRDICQRGTSLTIQCQVDSQVTMMFWYRQQPGQSLTLIATANQGSEATYESGFVIDKFPISRPNLTFSTLTVSNMSPEDSSIYLCSVESGRNTEAFFGQGTRLTVV.

V gene TRBV27 combines with J gene TRBJ1-5, with D perhaps matching TRBD1 (6 bases). CDR1 and CDR2 (germline): MNHEY, SMNVEV (reference sequence). Trimming cost V 3 bases and J 9 bases, with 21 bases left between them. This CDR3 has 16 amino acids. The CDR3 here is CASSLSGRGTGMPQHF. The DNA for the CDR3 is TGTGCCAGCAGTTTGAGCGGCAGGGGTACGGGGATGCCCCAGCATTTT.

The gene calls are TRBV7-6 and TRBJ2-1; the D gene is possibly TRBD1 (5 bases). CDR1 is SGHVS and CDR2 is FNYEAQ in the germline V gene. The CDR3 is 17 residues long. V was cut by 4 bases and J by 1 base, with 17 bases left in between. CDR3 protein: CASSSIQGTRSYNEQFF. CDR3 nucleotide sequence: TGTGCCAGCAGCTCAATCCAGGGCACTCGGTCCTACAATGAGCAGTTCTTC.

The gene calls are TRBV4-1 and TRBJ1-4, with a tentative D call TRBD1 (6 bases). Germline-derived CDR1 and CDR2 are MGHRA and YSYEKL. With 0 bases removed from V and 6 bases from J, the gap between germline ends came to 11 bases. The CDR3 runs to 15 residues. This CDR3 reads CASSQERTVHEKLFF. The CDR3 DNA sequence: TGCGCCAGCAGCCAAGAAAGGACAGTGCATGAAAAACTGTTTTTT.

The rearrangement links TRBV6-1 to TRBJ1-1, with D uncertain. The V gene lost 2 bases and the J gene lost 5 bases, with 9 bases spanning the gap. The CDR3 is 13 residues long. Germline CDR1 reads MNHNS; CDR2 reads SASEGT. CDR3 sequence: CASSEQEVTEAFF. In DNA form, the CDR3 reads TGTGCCAGCAGTGAACAGGAGGTGACTGAAGCTTTCTTT.

The V call is TRBV7-2, the J call TRBJ2-1, with 7 bases fitting TRBD2. Trimming took 1 base from V and 10 from J; bases not matched to a gene: 10. CDR3 length: 15 amino acids. From germline, CDR1 is SGHTA and CDR2 FQGNSA. The CDR3 nucleotides are TGTGCCAGCAGCTTAGGCGGGAGTCGAGGAAACGAGCAGTTCTTC. This codes for CASSLGGSRGNEQFF.

The chain is built from TRBV25-1 and TRBJ1-6; 7 nucleotides line up with TRBD1. V lost 3 bases and J lost 6; bases outside the gene matches: 8. There are 16 residues in the CDR3. CDR1 MGHDK and CDR2 SYGVNS come from the germline V gene. The CDR3 spells CASSEVKGQANSPLHF. The CDR3 DNA follows: TGTGCCAGCAGTGAGGTAAAAGGACAGGCTAATTCACCCCTCCACTTT.

This chain joins TRBV3-1 (or the pseudogene TRBV3-2) and TRBJ2-5, with 14 bases lining up with TRBD2. V lost 4 bases, J lost 7 bases, and 8 bases stayed unmatched. There are 16 residues in the CDR3. The germline V gene encodes CDR1 LGHDT and CDR2 YNNKEL (reference sequence). The CDR3 DNA reads TGTGCCAGCAGCCGAGGGACTAGCGGGGGAGAAGGGACCCAGTACTTC. It specifies CASSRGTSGGEGTQYF.

The chain combines TRBV27 with TRBJ2-7, with D perhaps TRBD2 (6 bases). Germline V gene lookup returns CDR1 MNHEY and CDR2 SMNVEV (reference sequence). V gave up 7 bases and J gave up 0 bases, with 16 bases separating them. This CDR3 has 15 residues. The DNA of the CDR3 is TGTGCCAGCAAGCCGGGACGGGACTTCTCCTACGAGCAGTACTTC. It translates to CASKPGRDFSYEQYF.

The chain links TRBV7-6 to TRBJ2-7; 7 bases line up with TRBD2. This CDR3 comprises 16 residues. Losses at the gene ends were 2 bases for V and 0 bases for J; bases not matched to a gene: 7. In germline, CDR1 is SGHVS, CDR2 FNYEAQ. The CDR3 region has the DNA TGTGCCAGCAGCTTAATCGGCGGGGGAGGCTCCTACGAGCAGTACTTC. This encodes CASSLIGGGGSYEQYF.

Written as DNA, the CDR3 is TGTGCCAGCAGCCAAGGATGGGACACCGCCGTAGGCGAGCAGTACTTC. Its protein product is CASSQGWDTAVGEQYF. The chain joins TRBV3-1 (or the pseudogene TRBV3-2) to TRBJ2-7; D is possibly TRBD1 (6 bases). Trimming took 1 base from V and 6 from J, leaving 19 bases between them. The CDR3 runs to 16 residues. The germline CDR1 and CDR2 sequences are LGHDT and YNNKEL (reference sequence).

As for this clone: Other DNA sequences in the sample encode the same CDR3. J is TRBJ2-7 and V is TRBV5-4; 8 bases line up with TRBD1. The length of the CDR3 is 14 residues. The V gene end was trimmed by 4 bases and the J gene end by 1 base; junction bases not matched to a gene: 4. Germline V gene data show CDR1 as SGHNT and CDR2 as YYREEE (reference sequence). The CDR3 region has the DNA TGTGCCAGCAGCGCTGGACAGGGATCCTACGAGCAGTACTTC. Its translation is CASSAGQGSYEQYF.

This clone has only a few counts. The rearrangement uses TRBV10-3 and TRBJ2-7; 8 bases map to TRBD1. The J segment lost 4 bases and the V segment lost 10 bases, leaving 15 bases of the junction unmatched. Germline V gene data show CDR1 as ENHRY and CDR2 as SYGVKD. The CDR3 covers 15 residues. DNA of the CDR3: TGTGCCACCTCCGACTCGACAGGGGCAGGGTACGAGCAGTACTTC. It encodes CATSDSTGAGYEQYF.

The chain uses TRBV24-1 and TRBJ2-1, with a possible D match to TRBD2 (6 bases). In germline, CDR1 is KGHDR, CDR2 SFDVKD. Trimming removed 9 bases from V and 0 bases from J, with 11 bases in between. The CDR3 runs to 14 residues. CDR3 amino acids: CATFRDSSYNEQFF. The CDR3 coding sequence is TGTGCCACCTTCCGGGACTCCTCCTACAATGAGCAGTTCTTC.

This rearrangement joins TRBV18 to TRBJ2-1; D unresolved. Germline V CDR1 and CDR2: KGHSH, LQKENI. The CDR3 is 14 residues long. Trimming took off 2 bases at V and 0 bases at J, with 5 bases between the two ends. CDR3 sequence: CASSPVASYNEQFF. CDR3 DNA: TGTGCCAGCTCACCAGTGGCCTCCTACAATGAGCAGTTCTTC.

The chain joins TRBV12-3 or TRBV12-4 to TRBJ1-1; D is possibly TRBD1 (5 bases). The V end was cut by 8 bases, the J end by 5 bases, with 12 bases between. The CDR3 is made up of 12 amino acids. The CDR3 spells CASSGEGTEAFF. The CDR3, as DNA: TGTGCCAGCTCGGGGGAGGGGACTGAAGCTTTCTTT.

The V call is TRBV28, the J call TRBJ2-1, with 14 positions matching TRBD2. CDR1 and CDR2 from the germline V gene are MDHEN and SYDVKM. Losses at the gene ends were 7 bases for V and 14 bases for J; bases not matched to a gene: 7. This CDR3 spans 13 amino acids. The CDR3 spells CASMGTSGSGEFF. The CDR3 nucleotides read TGTGCCAGCATGGGGACTAGCGGGAGCGGTGAGTTCTTC.

The CDR3 DNA reads TGCGCCAGCAGCTTGGACAGGGTCGAGGAGACCCAGTACTTC. This encodes CASSLDRVEETQYF. This rearrangement joins TRBV5-1 to TRBJ2-5; possibly TRBD1 for D (6 bases). Germline CDR1 reads SGHRS; CDR2 reads YFSETQ. The CDR3 runs to 14 residues. The V gene lost 0 bases and the J gene lost 5 bases, with 11 bases spanning the gap.

The chain links TRBV7-2 to TRBJ2-3; TRBD2 matches 8 bases. CDR3 length equals 14 residues. The germline CDR1 and CDR2 sequences are SGHTA and FQGNSA. V was clipped by 8 bases and J by 3 bases; unmatched bases: 7. DNA of the CDR3: TGTGCCAGCCATAGCGGGATTGAAACAGATACGCAGTATTTT. As protein: CASHSGIETDTQYF.

This chain joins TRBV6-1 and TRBJ2-5; D perhaps matches TRBD2 (6 bases). The V gene's germline CDR1 is MNHNS and CDR2 SASEGT. V lost 3 bases to trimming and J lost 7 bases, with 15 bases between them. The CDR3 consists of 14 residues. The CDR3 spells CASSENRDSGTQYF. The CDR3, as DNA: TGTGCCAGCAGTGAGAACCGGGACTCGGGGACCCAGTACTTC.

This sequence joins TRBV6-6 and TRBJ1-1; 8 nucleotides match TRBD1. The ends lost 6 bases at V and 6 bases at J; junction bases unmatched: 9. Per the germline V gene, CDR1 is MNHNY and CDR2 is SVGAGI (reference sequence). This CDR3 region has 14 residues. The CDR3 sequence: CASRPPGQGAEAFF. CDR3 sequence (DNA): TGTGCCAGCAGGCCACCCGGACAGGGCGCTGAAGCTTTCTTT.